One sample yielded the 10 T cell receptor beta chains listed below, sequenced in a study of T cells after yellow fever vaccination. TCRdb redid the calling of the 5' RACE reads with MiXCR, one entry per CDR3 protein. This table has fewer than 500,000 distinct CDR3 sequences, around a sixth appearing once. Sequences were derived from PBMCs, sampled before the yellow fever booster vaccination. The receptors originated from a man between 18 and 29 years old who received the YFV17D yellow fever vaccine.

There are a few counts of this clonotype. The genes are TRBV7-2 and TRBJ1-1, with D possibly being TRBD1 (6 bases). Germline assignment: CDR1 SGHTA and CDR2 FQGNSA. This CDR3 has 14 residues. V was cut by 2 bases and J by 7 bases, with 14 bases left in between. This CDR3 is CASSLPWTVSEAFF. The CDR3 DNA sequence: TGTGCCAGCAGCTTACCCTGGACAGTCAGTGAAGCTTTCTTT.

V usage is TRBV28 and J usage is TRBJ1-1, with D perhaps TRBD1 (5 bases). V lost 4 bases and J 2 bases, leaving 14 bases between the germline ends. The CDR3 is 15 residues long. In germline, CDR1 is MDHEN, CDR2 SYDVKM. CDR3 in DNA: TGTGCCAGCAGTTCTCCCGGGACGGGAAACACTGAAGCTTTCTTT. This sequence encodes CASSSPGTGNTEAFF. Supplemented by reference TRBV28 and TRBJ1-1, the full variable domain reads DVKVTQSSRYLVKRTGEKVFLECVQDMDHENMFWYRQDPGLGLRLIYFSYDVKMKEKGDIPEGYSVSREKKERFSLILESASTNQTSMYLCASSSPGTGNTEAFFGQGTRLTVV.

This clonotype was found a few times. The chain uses TRBV5-1 and TRBJ1-6; D gene ambiguous. Deletions cut 0 bases from V and 7 bases from J, with 11 bases between. The CDR3 runs to 15 residues. Germline CDR1 reads SGHRS; CDR2 reads YFSETQ. CDR3 protein: CASSLASVQNSPLHF. The CDR3 DNA reads as TGCGCCAGCAGCTTGGCATCCGTTCAGAATTCACCCCTCCACTTT.

This clonotype occurred a few times. The chain joins TRBV20-1 to TRBJ2-3; 10 positions agree with TRBD2. The germline CDR1 and CDR2 sequences are DFQATT and SNEGSKA (reference sequence). The CDR3 sequence is 17 residues long. After removal of 0 bases from V and 1 base from J, the junction contained 7 bases not matched to a gene. The CDR3 nucleotides are TGCAGTGCTAGAGATCTCAGGAGCGGGGGGGGCACAGATACGCAGTATTTT. Residues: CSARDLRSGGGTDTQYF.

The chain joins TRBV11-2 to TRBJ1-2; D remains unclear. The CDR3 is 14 amino acids. Germline values: CDR1 SGHAT, CDR2 FQNNGV. Trimming left V 5 bases short and J 4 bases short, with 14 bases between. CDR3 residues: CASSRRTGPYGYTF. In DNA, the CDR3 is TGTGCCAGCAGCCGTCGGACCGGCCCCTATGGCTACACCTTC. The complete variable domain, with remaining parts taken from reference TRBV11-2 and TRBJ1-2, reads EAGVAQSPRYKIIEKRQSVAFWCNPISGHATLYWYQQILGQGPKLLIQFQNNGVVDDSQLPKDRFSAERLKGVDSTLKIQPAKLEDSAVYLCASSRRTGPYGYTFGSGTRLTVV.

The rearrangement joins TRBV6-6 to TRBJ1-6; possibly TRBD1 for D (6 bases). CDR1 is MNHNY, CDR2 SVGAGI, per germline (reference sequence). Trimming removed 3 bases from V and 10 bases from J, with 16 bases in between. CDR3 length equals 15 residues. DNA for the CDR3: TGTGCCAGCAGTTATAGAACAAACCAGGGGTCACCCCTCCACTTT. It is translated as CASSYRTNQGSPLHF.

The V call is TRBV4-3, the J call TRBJ2-3; 7 positions match TRBD1. The trim removed 4 bases at V and 2 bases at J, leaving 9 bases unmatched. Germline CDR1 and CDR2: LGHNA and YSLEER. The CDR3 loop spans 16 amino acids. CDR3: CASSPGTERSTDTQYF. The DNA of the CDR3 is TGCGCCAGCAGCCCTGGGACAGAGCGTTCCACAGATACGCAGTATTTT.

The rearrangement joins TRBV19 to TRBJ2-2; D remains unclear. Germline V gene lookup returns CDR1 LNHDA and CDR2 SQIVND (reference sequence). Trimming stripped 3 bases from V and 4 bases from J, with 6 bases between. The CDR3 is made up of 13 amino acids. CDR3 coding DNA: TGTGCCAGTAGTATGAGGCCCACCGGGGAGCTGTTTTTT. Amino acid sequence: CASSMRPTGELFF.

This chain connects TRBV10-1 to TRBJ2-5; tentative D call: TRBD1 (5 bases). Trimming left V 5 bases short and J 2 bases short, with 12 bases between. Per germline, CDR1 WNHNN and CDR2 SYGVQD (reference sequence). The CDR3 length is 14 residues. CDR3 in DNA: TGCGCCAGCAGTCAATCAAGGGGTCAAGAGACCCAGTACTTC. Protein product: CASSQSRGQETQYF.

The J gene is TRBJ1-1, the V gene TRBV2; the match to TRBD1 covers 8 bases. The CDR3 has 14 residues. J gave up 3 bases and V 3 bases, and 3 bases lay outside the gene matches. Germline lookup yields CDR1 SNHLY and CDR2 FYNNEI. This CDR3 is CASSEDREYTEAFF. DNA of the CDR3: TGTGCCAGCAGTGAGGACAGGGAGTACACTGAAGCTTTCTTT.